This TCR beta chain appears in the sequencing data of a study of blood T cells in healthy people across ages. General study points: Calculation of diversity from one million T cells yielded estimates considered to be underestimates.

With a J-beta primer mix and a sample-barcoded 5' primer, a second PCR ran about 7 to 12 cycles. TCRdb re-analysed the 5' RACE reads in MiXCR, keeping a single row per CDR3 protein. The sample contains roughly 730,000 distinct CDR3 sequences, just over 55% of which appear only once. On this clonotype itself: No antigen is known for it.

The CDR3 totals 12 residues. The germline V and J ends were trimmed by 5 bases and 5 bases, with 10 bases remaining between them. Germline V gene data show CDR1 as SGHTA and CDR2 as FQGTGA. The receptor was isolated from a middle-aged man in good health. The chain is built from TRBV7-3 and TRBJ2-7, with TRBD1 as a possible D gene (6 bases). Sequenced: blood. The CDR3 DNA reads as TGTGCCAGCAGCGCCACAGGGAACGAGCAGTACTTC. Protein product: CASSATGNEQYF.